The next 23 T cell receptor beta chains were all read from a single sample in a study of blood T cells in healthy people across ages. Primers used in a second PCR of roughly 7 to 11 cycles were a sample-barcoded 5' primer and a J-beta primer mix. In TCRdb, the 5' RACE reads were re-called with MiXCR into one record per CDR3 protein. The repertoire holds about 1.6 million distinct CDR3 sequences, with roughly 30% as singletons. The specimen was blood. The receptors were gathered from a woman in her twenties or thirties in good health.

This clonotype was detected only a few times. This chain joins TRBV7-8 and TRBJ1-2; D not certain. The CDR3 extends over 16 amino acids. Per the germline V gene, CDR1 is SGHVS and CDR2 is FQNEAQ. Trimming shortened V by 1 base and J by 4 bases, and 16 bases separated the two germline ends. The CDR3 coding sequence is TGTGCCAGCAGCTTAGTCTCCGGGGTTATGGGCTATGGCTACACCTTC. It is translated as CASSLVSGVMGYGYTF.

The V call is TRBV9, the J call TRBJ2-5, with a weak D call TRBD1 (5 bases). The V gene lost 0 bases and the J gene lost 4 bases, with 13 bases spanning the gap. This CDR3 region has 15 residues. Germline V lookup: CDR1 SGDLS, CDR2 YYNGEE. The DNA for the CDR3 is TGTGCCAGCAGCGTAGGGGAAGGGGATGGAGAGACCCAGTACTTC. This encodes CASSVGEGDGETQYF.

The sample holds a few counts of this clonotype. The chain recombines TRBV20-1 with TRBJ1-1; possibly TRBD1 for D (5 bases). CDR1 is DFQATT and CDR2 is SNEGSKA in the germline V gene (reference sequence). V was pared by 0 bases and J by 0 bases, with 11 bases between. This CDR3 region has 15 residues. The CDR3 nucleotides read TGCAGTGCTAGAGATCTGCGGGGGGTGAACACTGAAGCTTTCTTT. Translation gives CSARDLRGVNTEAFF.

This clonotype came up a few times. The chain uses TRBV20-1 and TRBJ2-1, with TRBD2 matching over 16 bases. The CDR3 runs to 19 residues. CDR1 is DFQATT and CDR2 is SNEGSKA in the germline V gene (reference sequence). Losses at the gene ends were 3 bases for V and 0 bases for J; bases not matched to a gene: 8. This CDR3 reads CSASGTSGRALPSYNEQFF. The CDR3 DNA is TGCAGTGCTAGTGGGACTAGCGGGAGGGCCCTTCCCTCCTACAATGAGCAGTTCTTC.

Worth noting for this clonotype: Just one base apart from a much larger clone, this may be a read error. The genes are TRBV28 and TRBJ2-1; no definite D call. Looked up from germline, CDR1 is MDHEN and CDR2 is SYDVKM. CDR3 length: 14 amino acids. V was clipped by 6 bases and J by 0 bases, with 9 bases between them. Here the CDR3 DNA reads TGTGCCAGCAGGCGACTTGGCTCCTACAATGAGCAGTTCTTC. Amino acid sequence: CASRRLGSYNEQFF. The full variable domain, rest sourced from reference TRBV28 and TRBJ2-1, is DVKVTQSSRYLVKRTGEKVFLECVQDMDHENMFWYRQDPGLGLRLIYFSYDVKMKEKGDIPEGYSVSREKKERFSLILESASTNQTSMYLCASRRLGSYNEQFFGPGTRLTVL.

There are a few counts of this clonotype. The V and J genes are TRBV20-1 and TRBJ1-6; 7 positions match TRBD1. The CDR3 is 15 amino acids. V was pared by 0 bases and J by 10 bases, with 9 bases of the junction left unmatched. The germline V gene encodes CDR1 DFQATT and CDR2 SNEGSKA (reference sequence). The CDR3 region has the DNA TGCAGTGCTAGAGATCTGGAGGGGGCCGGCTCACCCCTCCACTTT. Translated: CSARDLEGAGSPLHF.

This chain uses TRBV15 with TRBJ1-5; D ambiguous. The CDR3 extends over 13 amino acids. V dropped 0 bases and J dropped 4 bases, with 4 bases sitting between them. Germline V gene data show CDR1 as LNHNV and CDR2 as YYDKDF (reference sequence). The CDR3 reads CATSRDQNQPQHF. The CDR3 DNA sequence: TGTGCCACCAGCAGAGATCAGAATCAGCCCCAGCATTTT.

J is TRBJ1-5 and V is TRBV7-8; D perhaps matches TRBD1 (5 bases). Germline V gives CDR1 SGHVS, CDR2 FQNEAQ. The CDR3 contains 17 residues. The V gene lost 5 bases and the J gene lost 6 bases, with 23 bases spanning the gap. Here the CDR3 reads CASSPGEGLVVRQPQHF. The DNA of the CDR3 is TGTGCCAGCAGCCCTGGGGAGGGACTTGTTGTGCGTCAGCCCCAGCATTTT.

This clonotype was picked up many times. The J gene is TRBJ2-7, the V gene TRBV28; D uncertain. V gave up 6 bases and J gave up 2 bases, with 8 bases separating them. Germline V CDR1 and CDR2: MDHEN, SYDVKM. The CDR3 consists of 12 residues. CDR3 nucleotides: TGTGCCAGCAGCTTACTCACCTACGAGCAGTACTTC. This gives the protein CASSLLTYEQYF.

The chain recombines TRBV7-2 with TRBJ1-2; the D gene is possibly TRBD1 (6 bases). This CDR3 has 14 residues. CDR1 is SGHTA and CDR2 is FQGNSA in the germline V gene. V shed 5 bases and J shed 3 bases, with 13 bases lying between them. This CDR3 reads CASSGGQHYYGYTF. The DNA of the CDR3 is TGTGCCAGCAGCGGCGGACAGCACTACTATGGCTACACCTTC. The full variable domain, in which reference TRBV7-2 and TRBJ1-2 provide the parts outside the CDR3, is GAGVSQSPSNKVTEKGKDVELRCDPISGHTALYWYRQSLGQGLEFLIYFQGNSAPDKSGLPSDRFSAERTGGSVSTLTIQRTQQEDSAVYLCASSGGQHYYGYTFGSGTRLTVV.

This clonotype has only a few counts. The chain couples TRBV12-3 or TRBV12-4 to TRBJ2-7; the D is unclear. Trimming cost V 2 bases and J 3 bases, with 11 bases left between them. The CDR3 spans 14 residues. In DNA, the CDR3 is TGTGCCAGCAGTTTAAGGGCAAACATCTACGAGCAGTACTTC. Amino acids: CASSLRANIYEQYF.

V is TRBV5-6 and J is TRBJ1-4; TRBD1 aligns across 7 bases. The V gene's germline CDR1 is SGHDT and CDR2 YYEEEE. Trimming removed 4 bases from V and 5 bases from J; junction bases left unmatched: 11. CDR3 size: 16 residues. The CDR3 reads CASSALSGQRNEKLFF. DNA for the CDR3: TGTGCCAGCAGCGCACTATCGGGACAGCGAAATGAAAAACTGTTTTTT.

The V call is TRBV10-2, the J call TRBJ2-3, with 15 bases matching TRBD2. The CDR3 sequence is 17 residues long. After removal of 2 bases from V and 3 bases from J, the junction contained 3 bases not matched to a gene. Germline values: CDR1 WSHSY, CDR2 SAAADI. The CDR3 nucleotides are TGCGCCAGCAGTGAGGGACTAGCGGGGGGGTTTACAGATACGCAGTATTTT. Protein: CASSEGLAGGFTDTQYF.

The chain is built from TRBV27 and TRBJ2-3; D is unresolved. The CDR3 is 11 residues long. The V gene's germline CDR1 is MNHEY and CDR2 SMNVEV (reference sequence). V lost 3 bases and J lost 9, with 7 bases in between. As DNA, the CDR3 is TGTGCCAGCAGTTTGGGATACACGCAGTATTTT. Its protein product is CASSLGYTQYF.

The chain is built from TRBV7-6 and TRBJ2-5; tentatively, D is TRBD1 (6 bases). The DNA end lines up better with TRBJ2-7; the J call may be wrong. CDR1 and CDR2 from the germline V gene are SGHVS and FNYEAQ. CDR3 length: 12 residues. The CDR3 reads CASSGGSHEQYF. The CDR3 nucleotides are TGTGCCAGCAGCGGGGGCAGCCACGAGCAGTACTTC.

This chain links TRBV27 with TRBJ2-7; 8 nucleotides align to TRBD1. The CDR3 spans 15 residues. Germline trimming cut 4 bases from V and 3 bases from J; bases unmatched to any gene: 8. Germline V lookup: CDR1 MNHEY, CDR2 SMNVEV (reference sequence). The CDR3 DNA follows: TGTGCCAGCAGTTCCCGACAGGGGCCCCACTACGAGCAGTACTTC. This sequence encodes CASSSRQGPHYEQYF.

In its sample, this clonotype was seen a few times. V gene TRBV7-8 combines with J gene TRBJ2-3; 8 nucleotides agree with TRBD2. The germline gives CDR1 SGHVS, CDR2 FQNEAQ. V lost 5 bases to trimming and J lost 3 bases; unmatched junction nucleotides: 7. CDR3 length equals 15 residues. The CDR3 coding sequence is TGTGCCAGCAGCCTTAGTAGCGGGGCTACAGATACGCAGTATTTT. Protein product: CASSLSSGATDTQYF.

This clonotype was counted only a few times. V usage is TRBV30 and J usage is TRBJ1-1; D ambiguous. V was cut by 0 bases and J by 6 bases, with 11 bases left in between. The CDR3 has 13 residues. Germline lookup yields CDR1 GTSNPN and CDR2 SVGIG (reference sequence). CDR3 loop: CAWSVGELAEAFF. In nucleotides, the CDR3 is TGTGCCTGGAGTGTAGGAGAGTTGGCTGAAGCTTTCTTT.

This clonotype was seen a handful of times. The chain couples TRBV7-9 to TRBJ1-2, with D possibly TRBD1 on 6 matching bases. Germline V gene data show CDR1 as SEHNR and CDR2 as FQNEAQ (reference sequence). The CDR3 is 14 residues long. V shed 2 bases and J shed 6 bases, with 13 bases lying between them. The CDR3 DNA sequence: TGTGCCAGCAGCTTATCCGACAGGCCCCATGGCTACACCTTC. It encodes CASSLSDRPHGYTF.

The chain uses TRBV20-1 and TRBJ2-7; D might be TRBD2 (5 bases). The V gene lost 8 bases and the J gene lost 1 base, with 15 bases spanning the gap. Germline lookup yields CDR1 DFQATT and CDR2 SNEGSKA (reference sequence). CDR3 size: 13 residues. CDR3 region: CSPSDYLSYEQYF. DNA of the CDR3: TGCAGTCCCTCCGACTACCTGTCCTACGAGCAGTACTTC.

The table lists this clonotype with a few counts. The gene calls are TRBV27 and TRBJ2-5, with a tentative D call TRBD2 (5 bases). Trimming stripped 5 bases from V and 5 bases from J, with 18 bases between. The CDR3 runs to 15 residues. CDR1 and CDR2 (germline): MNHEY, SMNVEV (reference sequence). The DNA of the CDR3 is TGTGCCAGCAGTCCGAATAGCGCGGAGCTGGAGACCCAGTACTTC. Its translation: CASSPNSAELETQYF.

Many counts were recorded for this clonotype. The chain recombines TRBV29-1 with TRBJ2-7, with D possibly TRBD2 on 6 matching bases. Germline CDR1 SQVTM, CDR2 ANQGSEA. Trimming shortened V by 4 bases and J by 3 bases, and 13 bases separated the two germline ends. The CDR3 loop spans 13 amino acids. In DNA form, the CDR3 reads TGCAGCGTTGGGATAGCGGACTTCTACGAGCAGTACTTC. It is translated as CSVGIADFYEQYF.

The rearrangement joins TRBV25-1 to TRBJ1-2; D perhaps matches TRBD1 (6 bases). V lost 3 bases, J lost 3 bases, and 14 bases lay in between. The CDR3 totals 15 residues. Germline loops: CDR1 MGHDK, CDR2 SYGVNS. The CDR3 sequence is CASSDPGGAHYGYTF. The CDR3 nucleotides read TGTGCCAGCAGTGACCCGGGGGGCGCGCACTATGGCTACACCTTC.